This T cell receptor beta chain was identified during a study of T cell clones after liver transplantation. Turning to the study itself: Liver transplant recipients had immunosuppression withdrawal attempted within 2 years.

The repertoire was sequenced with immunoSEQ multiplex PCR; TCRdb's copy has only in-frame clones and lacks some. The sample contains 55,000 to 80,000 clones, under 95% of which appear only once. Overall study findings and caveats: Post-transplant, graft-donor-reactive CD4 TCRbeta sequences in blood dropped significantly in most of the 8 subjects. Compared with third party-reactive sequences, donor-reactive ones declined more, independent of withdrawal success.

With regard to this clone: Its antigen is not known.

Per germline, CDR1 MNHNS and CDR2 SASEGT. CDR3 length: 11 amino acids. V was cut by 7 bases and J by 3 bases, with 6 bases left in between. This chain joins TRBV6-1 and TRBJ1-1; D remains ambiguous. The sequences come from CD4+ T cells from blood, collected before liver transplant. This receptor was taken from a human donor who received a liver transplant. CDR3: CASKVYTEAFF. CDR3 DNA: TGTGCCAGCAAGGTATACACTGAAGCTTTCTTT.